This TCR beta chain came from a study of identical twins. In TCRdb, the 5' RACE reads were re-called with MiXCR into one record per CDR3 protein. Of some 900,000 distinct CDR3 sequences listed, over 9% are singletons. Germline V gene data show CDR1 as SGHVS and CDR2 as FNYEAQ. The CDR3 sequence is 21 residues long. V lost 5 bases, J lost 1 base, and 29 bases lay in between. This same sample was also taken into another study, of yellow fever vaccine responses in identical twins. As that report states: Reportedly, twins showed a vaccine T cell response that looked partly convergent and partly personalized.

This sequence joins TRBV7-6 and TRBJ2-2; the D gene is possibly TRBD1 (6 bases). Sequencing was carried out using PBMCs. The receptor was derived from a young woman in good health. CDR3 in amino acids: CASSPATGLARVVGNTGELFF. The CDR3, as DNA: TGTGCCAGCAGCCCCGCTACAGGGCTTGCTCGCGTGGTGGGGAACACCGGGGAGCTGTTTTTT.